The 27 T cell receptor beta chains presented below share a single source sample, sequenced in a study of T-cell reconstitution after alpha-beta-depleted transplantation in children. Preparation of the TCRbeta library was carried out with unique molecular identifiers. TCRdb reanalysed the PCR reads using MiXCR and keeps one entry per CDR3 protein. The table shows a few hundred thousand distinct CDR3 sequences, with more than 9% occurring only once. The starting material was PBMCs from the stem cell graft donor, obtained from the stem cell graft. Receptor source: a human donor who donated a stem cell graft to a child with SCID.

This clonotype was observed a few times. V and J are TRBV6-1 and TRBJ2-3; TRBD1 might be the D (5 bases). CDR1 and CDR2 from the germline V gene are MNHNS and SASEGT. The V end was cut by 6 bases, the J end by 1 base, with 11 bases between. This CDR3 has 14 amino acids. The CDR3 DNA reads TGTGCCAGCAGGATCCTGACAGGCACAGATACGCAGTATTTT. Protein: CASRILTGTDTQYF.

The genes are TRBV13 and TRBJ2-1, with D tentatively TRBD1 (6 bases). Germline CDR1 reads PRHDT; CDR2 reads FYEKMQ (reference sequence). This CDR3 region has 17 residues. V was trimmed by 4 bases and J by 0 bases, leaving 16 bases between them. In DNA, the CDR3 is TGTGCCAGCAGCTGGACAGCTTTGAAATTCTCCTACAATGAGCAGTTCTTC. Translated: CASSWTALKFSYNEQFF.

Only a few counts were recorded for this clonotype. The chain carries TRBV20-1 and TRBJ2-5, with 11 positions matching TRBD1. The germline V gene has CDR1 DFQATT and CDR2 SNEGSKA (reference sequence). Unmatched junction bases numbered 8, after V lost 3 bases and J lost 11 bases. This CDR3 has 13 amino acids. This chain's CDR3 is CSASLAGQGVQYF. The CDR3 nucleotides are TGCAGTGCTAGTCTGGCGGGACAGGGGGTTCAGTACTTC.

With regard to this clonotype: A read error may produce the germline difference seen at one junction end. The CDR3 DNA follows: TGTGCCATCAGTCAAGGCGGGGTGAGGCCAAACACCGTGGAGCTGTTTTTT. It encodes CAISQGGVRPNTVELFF. The chain links TRBV10-3 to TRBJ2-2; tentatively, D is TRBD2 (6 bases). The CDR3 has 17 residues. Germline V gives CDR1 ENHRY, CDR2 SYGVKD.

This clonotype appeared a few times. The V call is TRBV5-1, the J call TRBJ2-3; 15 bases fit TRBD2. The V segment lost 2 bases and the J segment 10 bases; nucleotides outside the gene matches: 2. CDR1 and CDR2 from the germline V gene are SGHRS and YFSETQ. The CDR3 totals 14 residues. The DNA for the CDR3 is TGCGCCAGCAGCTTTTGGACTAGCGGGGGGGCGCAGTATTTT. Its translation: CASSFWTSGGAQYF.

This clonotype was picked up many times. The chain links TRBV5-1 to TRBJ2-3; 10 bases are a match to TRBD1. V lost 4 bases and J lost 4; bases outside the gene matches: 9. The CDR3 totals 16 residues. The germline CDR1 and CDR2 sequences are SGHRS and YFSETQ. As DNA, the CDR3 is TGCGCCAGCAGCCGTTTCGGGGGGACAGGGGCAGATACGCAGTATTTT. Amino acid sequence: CASSRFGGTGADTQYF.

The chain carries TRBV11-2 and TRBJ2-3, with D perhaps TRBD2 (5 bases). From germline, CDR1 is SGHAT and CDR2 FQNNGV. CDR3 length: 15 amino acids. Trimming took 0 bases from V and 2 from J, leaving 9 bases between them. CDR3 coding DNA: TGTGCCAGCAGCTTAGATCCGACTAACACAGATACGCAGTATTTT. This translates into CASSLDPTNTDTQYF.

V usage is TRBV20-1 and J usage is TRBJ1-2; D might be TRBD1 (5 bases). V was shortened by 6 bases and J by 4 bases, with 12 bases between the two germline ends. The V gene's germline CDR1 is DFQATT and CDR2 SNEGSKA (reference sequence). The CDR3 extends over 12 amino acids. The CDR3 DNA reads TGCAGTGCCGTCACAGGTTCCTATGGCTACACCTTC. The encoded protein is CSAVTGSYGYTF.

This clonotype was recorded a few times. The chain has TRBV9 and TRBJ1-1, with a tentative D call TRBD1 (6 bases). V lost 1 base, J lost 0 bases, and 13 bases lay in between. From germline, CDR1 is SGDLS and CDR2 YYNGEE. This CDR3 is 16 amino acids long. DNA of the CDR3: TGTGCCAGCAGCGTAACCTTACAGGGTCTGAACACTGAAGCTTTCTTT. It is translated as CASSVTLQGLNTEAFF.

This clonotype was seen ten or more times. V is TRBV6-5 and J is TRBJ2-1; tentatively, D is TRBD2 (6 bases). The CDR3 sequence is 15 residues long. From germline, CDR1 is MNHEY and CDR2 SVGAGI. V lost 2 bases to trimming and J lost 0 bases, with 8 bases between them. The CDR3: CASSYAGSSYNEQFF. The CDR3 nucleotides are TGTGCCAGCAGTTACGCGGGGAGCTCCTACAATGAGCAGTTCTTC.

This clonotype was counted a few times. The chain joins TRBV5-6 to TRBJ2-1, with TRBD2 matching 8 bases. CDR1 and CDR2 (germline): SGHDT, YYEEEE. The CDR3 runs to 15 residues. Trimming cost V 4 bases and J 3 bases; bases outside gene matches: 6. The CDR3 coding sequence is TGTGCCAGCAGCCCCTACGGGGGGGACTACAATGAGCAGTTCTTC. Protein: CASSPYGGDYNEQFF.

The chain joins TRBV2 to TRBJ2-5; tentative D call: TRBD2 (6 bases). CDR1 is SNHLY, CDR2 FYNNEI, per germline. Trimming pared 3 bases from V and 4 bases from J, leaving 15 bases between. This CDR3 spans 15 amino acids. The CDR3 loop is CASSDFGGAGETQYF. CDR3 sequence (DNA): TGTGCCAGCAGTGATTTCGGCGGGGCGGGAGAGACCCAGTACTTC. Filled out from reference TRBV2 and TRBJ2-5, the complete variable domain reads EPEVTQTPSHQVTQMGQEVILRCVPISNHLYFYWYRQILGQKVEFLVSFYNNEISEKSEIFDDQFSVERPDGSNFTLKIRSTKLEDSAMYFCASSDFGGAGETQYFGPGTRLLVL.

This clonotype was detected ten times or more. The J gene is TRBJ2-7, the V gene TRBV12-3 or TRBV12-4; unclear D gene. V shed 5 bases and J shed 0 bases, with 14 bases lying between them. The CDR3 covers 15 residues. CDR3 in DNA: TGTGCCAGCAGTCCAACAGACAAATTCTCCTACGAGCAGTACTTC. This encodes CASSPTDKFSYEQYF.

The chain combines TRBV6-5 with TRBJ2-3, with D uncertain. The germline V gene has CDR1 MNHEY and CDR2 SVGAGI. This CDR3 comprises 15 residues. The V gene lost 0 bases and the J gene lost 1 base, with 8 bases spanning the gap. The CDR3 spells CASSYSLAGTDTQYF. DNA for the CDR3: TGTGCCAGCAGTTACTCCTTAGCTGGCACAGATACGCAGTATTTT.

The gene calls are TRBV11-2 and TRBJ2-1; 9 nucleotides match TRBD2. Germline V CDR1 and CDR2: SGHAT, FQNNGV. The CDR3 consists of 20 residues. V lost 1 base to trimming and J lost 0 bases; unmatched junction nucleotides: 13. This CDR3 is CASSLVSSGNRGGSYNEQFF. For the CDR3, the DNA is TGTGCCAGCAGCTTAGTTTCTAGCGGGAACCGAGGGGGCTCCTACAATGAGCAGTTCTTC. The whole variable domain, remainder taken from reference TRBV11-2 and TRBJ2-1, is EAGVAQSPRYKIIEKRQSVAFWCNPISGHATLYWYQQILGQGPKLLIQFQNNGVVDDSQLPKDRFSAERLKGVDSTLKIQPAKLEDSAVYLCASSLVSSGNRGGSYNEQFFGPGTRLTVL.

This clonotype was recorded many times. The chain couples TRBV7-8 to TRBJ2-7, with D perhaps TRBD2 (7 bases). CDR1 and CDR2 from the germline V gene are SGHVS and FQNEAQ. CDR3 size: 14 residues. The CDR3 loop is CGSRLREGAYEQYF. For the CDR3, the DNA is TGTGGGAGTCGACTGAGGGAGGGGGCCTACGAGCAGTACTTC.

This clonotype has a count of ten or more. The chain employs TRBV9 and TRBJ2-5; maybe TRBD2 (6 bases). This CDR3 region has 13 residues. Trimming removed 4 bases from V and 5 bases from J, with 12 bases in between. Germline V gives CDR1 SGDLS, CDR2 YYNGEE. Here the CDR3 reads CASSLDREETQYF. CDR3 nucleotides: TGTGCCAGCAGCCTGGACCGGGAGGAGACCCAGTACTTC. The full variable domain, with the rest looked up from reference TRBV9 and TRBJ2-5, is DSGVTQTPKHLITATGQRVTLRCSPRSGDLSVYWYQQSLDQGLQFLIQYYNGEERAKGNILERFSAQQFPDLHSELNLSSLELGDSALYFCASSLDREETQYFGPGTRLLVL.

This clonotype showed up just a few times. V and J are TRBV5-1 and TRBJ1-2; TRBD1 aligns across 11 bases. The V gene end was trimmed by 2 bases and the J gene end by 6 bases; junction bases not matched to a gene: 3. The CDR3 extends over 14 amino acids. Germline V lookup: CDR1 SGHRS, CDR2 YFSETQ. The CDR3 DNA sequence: TGCGCCAGCAGCTTCCTGGGACAGGGGGATGGCTACACCTTC. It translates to CASSFLGQGDGYTF.

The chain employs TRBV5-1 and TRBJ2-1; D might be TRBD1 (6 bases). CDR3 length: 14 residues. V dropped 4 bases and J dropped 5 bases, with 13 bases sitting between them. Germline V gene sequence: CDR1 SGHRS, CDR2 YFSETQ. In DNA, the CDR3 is TGCGCCAGCAGCCGAGGACAGACTCACAATGAGCAGTTCTTC. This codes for CASSRGQTHNEQFF.

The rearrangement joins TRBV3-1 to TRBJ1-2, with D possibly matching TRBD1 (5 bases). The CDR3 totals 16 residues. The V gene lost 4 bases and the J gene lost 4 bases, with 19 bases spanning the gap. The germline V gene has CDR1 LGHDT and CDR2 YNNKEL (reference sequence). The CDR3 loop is CASSRSNGGSGYGYTF. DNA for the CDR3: TGTGCCAGCAGCCGAAGTAACGGGGGTAGCGGCTATGGCTACACCTTC.

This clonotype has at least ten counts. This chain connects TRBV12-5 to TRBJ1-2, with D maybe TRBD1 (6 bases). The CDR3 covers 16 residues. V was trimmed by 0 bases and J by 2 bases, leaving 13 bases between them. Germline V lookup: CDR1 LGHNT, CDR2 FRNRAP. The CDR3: CASGLVQGISNYGYTF. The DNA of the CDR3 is TGTGCTAGTGGTTTGGTCCAGGGGATTAGCAACTATGGCTACACCTTC.

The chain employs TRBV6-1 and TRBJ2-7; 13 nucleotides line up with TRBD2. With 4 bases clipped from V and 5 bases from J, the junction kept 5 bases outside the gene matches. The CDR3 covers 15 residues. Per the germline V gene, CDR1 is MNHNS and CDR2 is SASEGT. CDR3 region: CASSGLAGGRDEQYF. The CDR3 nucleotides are TGTGCCAGCAGTGGACTAGCGGGGGGTCGGGACGAGCAGTACTTC.

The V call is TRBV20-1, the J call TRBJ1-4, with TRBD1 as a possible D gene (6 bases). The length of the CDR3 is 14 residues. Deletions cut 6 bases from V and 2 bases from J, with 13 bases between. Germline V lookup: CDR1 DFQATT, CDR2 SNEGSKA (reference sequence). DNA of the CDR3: TGCAGTGCCCTTAACAGGGCCACTAATGAAAAACTGTTTTTT. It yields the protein CSALNRATNEKLFF.

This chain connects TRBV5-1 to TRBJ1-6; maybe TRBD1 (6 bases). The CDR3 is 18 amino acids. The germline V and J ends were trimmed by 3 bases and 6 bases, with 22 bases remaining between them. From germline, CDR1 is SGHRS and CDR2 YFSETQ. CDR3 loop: CASSSYPKTGGSNSPLHF. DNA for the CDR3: TGCGCCAGCAGCTCCTACCCCAAGACAGGAGGGAGTAATTCACCCCTCCACTTT.

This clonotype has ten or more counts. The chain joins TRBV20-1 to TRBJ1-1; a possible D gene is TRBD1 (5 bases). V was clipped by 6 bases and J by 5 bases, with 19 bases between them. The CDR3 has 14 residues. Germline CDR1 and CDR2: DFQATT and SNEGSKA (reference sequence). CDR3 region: CSALGTTPGTEAFF. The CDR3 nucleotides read TGCAGTGCCCTAGGGACGACCCCGGGGACTGAAGCTTTCTTT.

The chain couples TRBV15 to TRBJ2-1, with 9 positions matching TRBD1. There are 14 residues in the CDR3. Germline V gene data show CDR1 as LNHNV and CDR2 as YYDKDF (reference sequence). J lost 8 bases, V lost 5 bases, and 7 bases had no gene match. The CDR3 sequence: CATSGGQGFYEQFF. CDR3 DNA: TGTGCCACCAGCGGGGGACAGGGATTTTATGAGCAGTTCTTC.

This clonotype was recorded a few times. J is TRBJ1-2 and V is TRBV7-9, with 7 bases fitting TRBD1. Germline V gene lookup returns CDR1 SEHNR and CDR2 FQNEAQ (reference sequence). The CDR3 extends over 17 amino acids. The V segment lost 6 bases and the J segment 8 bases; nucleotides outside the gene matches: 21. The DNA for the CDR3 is TGTGCCAGCAGACCGGTGGGTTCAGACAGGGAAATAAACGGCTACACCTTC. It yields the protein CASRPVGSDREINGYTF.